The T cell receptor beta chain under discussion was sequenced for a study of blood T cell repertoires in COVID-19. Sequenced by immunoSEQ multiplex PCR; TCRdb stores in-frame clones only, minus some. The table records 120,000 to 150,000 clones, around 84% of them present only once. Germline CDR1 and CDR2: KGHDR and SFDVKD. This CDR3 contains 15 residues. The V and J ends lost 8 bases and 0 bases respectively, with 13 bases between them. The sample comprised peripheral blood. The chain employs TRBV24-1 and TRBJ2-1; D possibly corresponds to TRBD2 (6 bases). The sequence was collected from a young man with COVID-19, enrolled during active disease. CDR3 sequence: CATTGGASSYNEQFF. CDR3 coding DNA: TGTGCCACCACGGGCGGGGCGAGCTCCTACAATGAGCAGTTCTTC.